These 21 T cell receptor beta chains were all obtained from the same sample, sequenced in a study of shared clonotypes between healthy human individuals. Sequencing was performed with immunoSEQ multiplex PCR; in TCRdb, only in-frame clones are kept and a portion is missing. The sample yields hundreds of thousands of clones, around 86% seen once. Sample: memory CD8+ T cells sorted from blood. Subset of the sample: CD45RO+ cells pooled with CCR7-negative TemRA cells. The receptors come from a man aged 18 to 30 in good health.

This rearrangement joins TRBV5-1 to TRBJ2-2, with 7 bases fitting TRBD2. The CDR3 is made up of 19 amino acids. With 2 bases clipped from V and 4 bases from J, the junction kept 17 bases outside the gene matches. CDR1 and CDR2 (germline): SGHRS, YFSETQ. The CDR3 DNA reads as TGCGCCAGCAGCTTCCCCAGTCCTAGGGCGGGAGTAGGCACCGGGGAGCTGTTTTTT. It codes for CASSFPSPRAGVGTGELFF.

J is TRBJ2-7 and V is TRBV5-1; D ambiguous. CDR1 and CDR2 from the germline V gene are SGHRS and YFSETQ. The germline V and J ends were trimmed by 0 bases and 2 bases, with 12 bases remaining between them. The CDR3 runs 15 residues. The chain's CDR3 is CASSLGGWRPYEQYF. The DNA for the CDR3 is TGCGCCAGCAGCTTGGGGGGATGGCGACCCTACGAGCAGTACTTC.

The CDR3 region has the DNA TGTGCCAGCAGTTTACAGTCTAGCGGGCATGAGCAGTTCTTC. Amino acids: CASSLQSSGHEQFF. V gene TRBV27 combines with J gene TRBJ2-1; 8 bases map to TRBD2. Per germline, CDR1 MNHEY and CDR2 SMNVEV (reference sequence). J was trimmed by 8 bases and V by 2 bases; bases with no gene match: 5. The CDR3 runs 14 residues.

Of note for this clone: A much more abundant neighbour one base away suggests this may be a read error. The chain uses TRBV4-2 and TRBJ2-6; TRBD1 might be the D (5 bases). Between the trimmed V and J ends, which lost 0 bases and 2 bases, there was a span of 8 bases. This CDR3 is built from 16 residues. Germline V lookup: CDR1 LGHNA, CDR2 YNFKEQ. The CDR3 sequence: CASSQDQGAGANVLTF. DNA of the CDR3: TGTGCCAGCAGCCAAGATCAGGGCGCTGGGGCCAACGTCCTGACTTTC.

A word on this clone: Other nucleotide sequences from this sample produce the same CDR3. The CDR3 loop is CASSVEGWGEQYF. The DNA for the CDR3 is TGTGCCAGCAGCGTAGAGGGTTGGGGCGAGCAGTACTTC. This rearrangement joins TRBV9 to TRBJ2-7; no reliable D call. Germline V lookup: CDR1 SGDLS, CDR2 YYNGEE. The CDR3 has 13 residues. Trimming took off 0 bases at V and 6 bases at J, with 10 bases between the two ends. The whole variable domain, filled in from reference TRBV9 and TRBJ2-7, reads DSGVTQTPKHLITATGQRVTLRCSPRSGDLSVYWYQQSLDQGLQFLIQYYNGEERAKGNILERFSAQQFPDLHSELNLSSLELGDSALYFCASSVEGWGEQYFGPGTRLTVT.

This clone has a handful of counts. DNA of the CDR3: TGTGCCAGCAGCTCTGACAGGGTAAAAGGCTACACCTTC. Amino acids: CASSSDRVKGYTF. The J gene is TRBJ1-2, the V gene TRBV7-3, with 7 nucleotides matching TRBD1. Trimming took 4 bases from V and 8 from J; bases not matched to a gene: 7. Germline V lookup: CDR1 SGHTA, CDR2 FQGTGA. The CDR3 length is 13 residues.

The J gene is TRBJ2-2, the V gene TRBV11-2; 7 positions match TRBD2. Trimming removed 8 bases from V and 4 bases from J; junction bases left unmatched: 10. Germline V gives CDR1 SGHAT, CDR2 FQNNGV. This CDR3 contains 15 residues. CDR3 in DNA: TGTGCCAGCCGATATACTAGCGCGGGCACCGGGGAGCTGTTTTTT. This translates into CASRYTSAGTGELFF.

The chain carries TRBV19 and TRBJ2-5; TRBD1 agrees at 9 bases. This CDR3 is built from 15 residues. The V gene's germline CDR1 is LNHDA and CDR2 SQIVND (reference sequence). After removal of 5 bases from V and 4 bases from J, the junction contained 8 bases not matched to a gene. CDR3 in DNA: TGTGCCAGTAGTCTGGGACAGGGAAGTGTAGAGACCCAGTACTTC. It encodes CASSLGQGSVETQYF.

The gene calls are TRBV30 and TRBJ1-1; no reliable D call. Trimming took off 2 bases at V and 6 bases at J, with 16 bases between the two ends. The CDR3 is 14 residues long. Germline CDR1 and CDR2: GTSNPN and SVGIG (reference sequence). The CDR3 DNA follows: TGTGCCTGGAGTACCAGGCAGGATTCGGCTGAAGCTTTCTTT. Translating gives CAWSTRQDSAEAFF.

The V and J genes are TRBV2 and TRBJ1-6, with unresolved D. Looked up from germline, CDR1 is SNHLY and CDR2 is FYNNEI. V lost 5 bases to trimming and J lost 7 bases, with 6 bases between them. The CDR3 runs to 12 residues. Written as DNA, the CDR3 is TGTGCCAGCAGTTACGACAATTCACCCCTCCACTTT. It codes for CASSYDNSPLHF.

The rearrangement joins TRBV10-2 to TRBJ2-1; D is unclear. Trimming cost V 3 bases and J 7 bases, with 7 bases left between them. This CDR3 has 12 residues. Germline V gene sequence: CDR1 WSHSY, CDR2 SAAADI. Here the CDR3 DNA reads TGCGCCAGCAGTGAAACGGCTAATGAGCAGTTCTTC. Protein: CASSETANEQFF.

The chain links TRBV4-3 to TRBJ2-1; 9 bases map to TRBD1. The V gene end was trimmed by 2 bases and the J gene end by 6 bases; junction bases not matched to a gene: 5. CDR1 LGHNA and CDR2 YSLEER come from the germline V gene. CDR3 length: 15 residues. CDR3 in amino acids: CASSQIGTGFNEQFF. The CDR3 nucleotides read TGCGCCAGCAGCCAAATAGGGACAGGGTTCAATGAGCAGTTCTTC.

The rearrangement links TRBV27 to TRBJ1-4, with D perhaps TRBD1 (5 bases). The germline gives CDR1 MNHEY, CDR2 SMNVEV (reference sequence). V gave up 4 bases and J gave up 7 bases, with 13 bases separating them. This CDR3 spans 14 amino acids. The CDR3 bases are TGTGCCAGCAGTTCCCGGCGGGGCGGTGAAAAACTGTTTTTT. This sequence encodes CASSSRRGGEKLFF.

V and J are TRBV5-1 and TRBJ1-4; no clear D gene. This CDR3 spans 15 amino acids. V gave up 4 bases and J gave up 0 bases, with 10 bases separating them. Germline CDR1 SGHRS, CDR2 YFSETQ. Here the CDR3 reads CASSPGSATNEKLFF. The CDR3 nucleotides are TGCGCCAGCAGCCCTGGGAGTGCAACTAATGAAAAACTGTTTTTT. Combining the CDR3 with reference TRBV5-1 and TRBJ1-4 gives the whole variable domain KAGVTQTPRYLIKTRGQQVTLSCSPISGHRSVSWYQQTPGQGLQFLFEYFSETQRNKGNFPGRFSGRQFSNSRSEMNVSTLELGDSALYLCASSPGSATNEKLFFGSGTQLSVL.

The chain combines TRBV7-4 with TRBJ2-3; TRBD2 agrees at 12 bases. The junction had 5 bases not matched to a gene; V was cut back by 4 bases and J by 0 bases. The germline V gene has CDR1 SGHVT and CDR2 SQSDAQ. The CDR3 spans 17 residues. The CDR3 reads CASSSPSGRGSTDTQYF. CDR3 bases: TGTGCCAGCAGCTCTCCTAGCGGGAGGGGGAGCACAGATACGCAGTATTTT.

The V call is TRBV7-9, the J call TRBJ2-7, with 11 bases aligning to TRBD2. Germline CDR1 and CDR2: SEHNR and FQNEAQ (reference sequence). This CDR3 is built from 16 residues. The junction had 7 bases not matched to a gene; V was cut back by 4 bases and J by 2 bases. The CDR3 here is CASSSKLAGEPYEQYF. CDR3 nucleotide sequence: TGTGCCAGCAGCTCGAAACTAGCGGGAGAACCCTACGAGCAGTACTTC.

J is TRBJ2-1 and V is TRBV2, with 7 positions matching TRBD2. The V and J ends lost 1 base and 4 bases, in that order; junction bases with no gene match: 4. This CDR3 comprises 15 residues. Germline V CDR1 and CDR2: SNHLY, FYNNEI. For the CDR3, the DNA is TGTGCCAGCAGTGAAGACCTAGCGGTTTACAATGAGCAGTTCTTC. The encoded protein is CASSEDLAVYNEQFF.

This clone occurred many times. CDR3 protein: CASGWAAGGKGKNIQYF. The DNA for the CDR3 is TGTGCTAGTGGTTGGGCCGCAGGGGGTAAGGGCAAAAACATTCAGTACTTC. V gene TRBV12-5 combines with J gene TRBJ2-4, with 7 bases aligning to TRBD1. The V and J ends lost 4 bases and 3 bases, in that order; junction bases with no gene match: 12. Germline V CDR1 and CDR2: LGHNT, FRNRAP. The CDR3 runs to 17 residues.

Concerning this clone itself: An end of the junction does not agree with germline; a read error may underlie this. The genes are TRBV7-7 and TRBJ2-2; possibly TRBD2 for D (6 bases). CDR1 is SSHAT and CDR2 is FNYEAQ in the germline V gene (reference sequence). CDR3 length equals 16 residues. The CDR3 loop reads CASSPEVSGGTGELFF. Here the CDR3 DNA reads TGTGCTAGCAGCCCAGAGGTTAGCGGCGGAACCGGGGAGCTGTTTTTT.

This clone was found a few times. The V gene is TRBV10-2, the J gene TRBJ2-5; D possibly corresponds to TRBD2 (6 bases). CDR3 length: 13 residues. Germline V gives CDR1 WSHSY, CDR2 SAAADI. Trimming cost V 7 bases and J 3 bases, with 12 bases left between them. CDR3 residues: CASTGDFEETQYF. CDR3 in DNA: TGCGCCAGCACCGGGGACTTTGAAGAGACCCAGTACTTC.

J is TRBJ2-1 and V is TRBV6-5; D might be TRBD2 (5 bases). Trimming left V 5 bases short and J 3 bases short, with 8 bases between. Germline V lookup: CDR1 MNHEY, CDR2 SVGAGI. The CDR3 has 13 residues. The CDR3 here is CASSPGFYNEQFF. The CDR3 nucleotides are TGTGCCAGCAGTCCGGGATTCTACAATGAGCAGTTCTTC.